What follows are 9 T cell receptor beta chains derived from one specimen sequenced in a study of monozygotic twins with inflammatory bowel disease. TCRdb re-called the 5' RACE reads and gives one entry per CDR3 protein, without DNA. The repertoire table contains just under 45,000 distinct CDR3 sequences. The material sequenced was blood. The receptors come from a human donor with ulcerative colitis or Crohn's disease, or a healthy co-twin of an affected twin (not recorded which).

CDR3 loop: CSARELGRRLNTGELFF. This chain links TRBV20-1 with TRBJ2-2; TCRdb names TRBD1, which stays unverified in the absence of DNA. This CDR3 has 17 residues. Germline lookup yields CDR1 DFQATT and CDR2 SNEGSKA (reference sequence).

The chain joins TRBV28 to TRBJ1-5; TCRdb designates TRBD1, a call that cannot be tested without DNA. CDR3 length: 16 amino acids. The V gene's germline CDR1 is MDHEN and CDR2 SYDVKM. CDR3 region: CASSFRTGGGRQPQHF.

The chain employs TRBV18 and TRBJ1-5. Germline V gives CDR1 KGHSH, CDR2 LQKENI. The CDR3 has 15 residues. CDR3 residues: CASSPEGGGNQPQHF.

The J gene is TRBJ2-1, the V gene TRBV20-1; TCRdb gives TRBD1 as the D gene, but with no DNA this cannot be confirmed. Per germline, CDR1 DFQATT and CDR2 SNEGSKA (reference sequence). The CDR3 extends over 16 amino acids. CDR3: CSARPQGTGRYNEQFF.

The rearrangement uses TRBV3-1 and TRBJ2-2; the TCRdb D gene call, TRBD2, has no DNA to confirm it. The CDR3 spans 15 residues. Germline lookup yields CDR1 LGHDT and CDR2 YNNKEL (reference sequence). The CDR3 protein is CASSQAGTHTGELFF.

The J gene is TRBJ1-1, the V gene TRBV5-1; TCRdb selects TRBD1, and the lack of DNA leaves this call unchecked. From germline, CDR1 is SGHRS and CDR2 YFSETQ. The CDR3 is made up of 16 amino acids. CDR3 protein: CASSRALGQGYTEAFF.

The chain recombines TRBV12-5 with TRBJ1-2; TCRdb names TRBD1, which stays unverified in the absence of DNA. The CDR3 is 13 amino acids. From germline, CDR1 is LGHNT and CDR2 FRNRAP. The CDR3 here is CASDRGQNYGYTF.

The chain joins TRBV11-3 to TRBJ2-1. Germline values: CDR1 SGHNT, CDR2 YENEEA. The CDR3 is 14 residues long. The CDR3 loop is CASSLGGYGNEQFF.

The J gene is TRBJ2-1, the V gene TRBV6-2 or TRBV6-3; the D gene TCRdb calls, TRBD2, cannot be checked with no DNA. Germline lookup yields CDR1 MNHEY and CDR2 SVGEGT. This CDR3 is built from 18 residues. Here the CDR3 reads CASSKLAGGLTDYNEQFF.